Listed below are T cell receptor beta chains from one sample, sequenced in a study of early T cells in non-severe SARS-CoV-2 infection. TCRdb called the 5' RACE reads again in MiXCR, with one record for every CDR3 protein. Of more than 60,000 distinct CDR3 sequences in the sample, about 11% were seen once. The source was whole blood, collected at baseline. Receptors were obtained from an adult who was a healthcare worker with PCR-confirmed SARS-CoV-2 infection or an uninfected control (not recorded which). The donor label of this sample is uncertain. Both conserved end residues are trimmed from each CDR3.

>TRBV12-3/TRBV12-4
ASSLGGVNTGELF
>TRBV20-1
SAWAVNTEAF
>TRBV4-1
ASSQVLPDTQY
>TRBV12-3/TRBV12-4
ASSLGGRGYGYT
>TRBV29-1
SVETGMRDSYT
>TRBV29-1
SVAAMRETQY
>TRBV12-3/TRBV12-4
ASSLVFRVNTEAF
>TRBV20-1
SAVVSGGAYTDTQY
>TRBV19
ASSIAGVNYGYT
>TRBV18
ASSPRQGAGATEAF
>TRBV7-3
ASSPGQGPGNTIY
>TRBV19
ASINVAGGNTGELF
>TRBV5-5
ASSKEGQGASYNEQF
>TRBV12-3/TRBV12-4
ASSLGTGYGYT
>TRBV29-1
SVGLQGSDTQY
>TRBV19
ASSIGGEQPQH
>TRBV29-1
SVDWGRETQY
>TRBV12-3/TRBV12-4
ASSQGANTEAF
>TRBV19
ASSTHRRGSLYNEQF
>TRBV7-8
ASSSSRLAGFNEQF
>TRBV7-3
ASSPGQALSNYGYT
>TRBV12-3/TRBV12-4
ASTRELAKNIQY
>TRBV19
ASSAGTGADGYT
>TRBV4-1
ASSRWDDTSGRTEAF
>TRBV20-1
SARDTSGGAQNEQF
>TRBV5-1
ASSSGRAAQDNSPLH
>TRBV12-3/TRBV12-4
ASSLVAEKLF
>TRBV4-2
ASSQVGSGSTDTQY
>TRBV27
ASRHDGNYGYT
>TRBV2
ASTTTGTSGGDEQF
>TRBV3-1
ASSQDVGTSQY
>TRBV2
ASSKTSVNTGELF
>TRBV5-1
ASSLNGGEADTQY
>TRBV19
ASSMKRLETGELF
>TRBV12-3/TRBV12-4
ASSPGTASTDTQY
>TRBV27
ASRRGQMNTEAF
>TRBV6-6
ASSYSGVVNTEAF
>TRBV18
ASSPLEGSTGELF
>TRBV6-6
ASSYEGNTQY
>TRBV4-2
ASSQERGGNQPQH
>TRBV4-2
ASSPGLATSNTGELF
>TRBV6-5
ASTSAGTGGTEAF
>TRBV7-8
ASSPNTLILADTQY
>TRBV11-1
ASSVTTGTPLH
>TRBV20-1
SARLGGAGYNEQF
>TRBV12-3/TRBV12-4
ASKRGVNEQF
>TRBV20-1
SARGLGAGQH
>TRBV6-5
ASRSGQNTGELF
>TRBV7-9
ASTKIPQNNYGYT
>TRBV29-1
SVDRGRTGELF
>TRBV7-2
ASSGSGGITDTQY
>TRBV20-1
TLGDTHTDTQY
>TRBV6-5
ASSYRGKDTQY
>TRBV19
ASTPGRGTDTQY